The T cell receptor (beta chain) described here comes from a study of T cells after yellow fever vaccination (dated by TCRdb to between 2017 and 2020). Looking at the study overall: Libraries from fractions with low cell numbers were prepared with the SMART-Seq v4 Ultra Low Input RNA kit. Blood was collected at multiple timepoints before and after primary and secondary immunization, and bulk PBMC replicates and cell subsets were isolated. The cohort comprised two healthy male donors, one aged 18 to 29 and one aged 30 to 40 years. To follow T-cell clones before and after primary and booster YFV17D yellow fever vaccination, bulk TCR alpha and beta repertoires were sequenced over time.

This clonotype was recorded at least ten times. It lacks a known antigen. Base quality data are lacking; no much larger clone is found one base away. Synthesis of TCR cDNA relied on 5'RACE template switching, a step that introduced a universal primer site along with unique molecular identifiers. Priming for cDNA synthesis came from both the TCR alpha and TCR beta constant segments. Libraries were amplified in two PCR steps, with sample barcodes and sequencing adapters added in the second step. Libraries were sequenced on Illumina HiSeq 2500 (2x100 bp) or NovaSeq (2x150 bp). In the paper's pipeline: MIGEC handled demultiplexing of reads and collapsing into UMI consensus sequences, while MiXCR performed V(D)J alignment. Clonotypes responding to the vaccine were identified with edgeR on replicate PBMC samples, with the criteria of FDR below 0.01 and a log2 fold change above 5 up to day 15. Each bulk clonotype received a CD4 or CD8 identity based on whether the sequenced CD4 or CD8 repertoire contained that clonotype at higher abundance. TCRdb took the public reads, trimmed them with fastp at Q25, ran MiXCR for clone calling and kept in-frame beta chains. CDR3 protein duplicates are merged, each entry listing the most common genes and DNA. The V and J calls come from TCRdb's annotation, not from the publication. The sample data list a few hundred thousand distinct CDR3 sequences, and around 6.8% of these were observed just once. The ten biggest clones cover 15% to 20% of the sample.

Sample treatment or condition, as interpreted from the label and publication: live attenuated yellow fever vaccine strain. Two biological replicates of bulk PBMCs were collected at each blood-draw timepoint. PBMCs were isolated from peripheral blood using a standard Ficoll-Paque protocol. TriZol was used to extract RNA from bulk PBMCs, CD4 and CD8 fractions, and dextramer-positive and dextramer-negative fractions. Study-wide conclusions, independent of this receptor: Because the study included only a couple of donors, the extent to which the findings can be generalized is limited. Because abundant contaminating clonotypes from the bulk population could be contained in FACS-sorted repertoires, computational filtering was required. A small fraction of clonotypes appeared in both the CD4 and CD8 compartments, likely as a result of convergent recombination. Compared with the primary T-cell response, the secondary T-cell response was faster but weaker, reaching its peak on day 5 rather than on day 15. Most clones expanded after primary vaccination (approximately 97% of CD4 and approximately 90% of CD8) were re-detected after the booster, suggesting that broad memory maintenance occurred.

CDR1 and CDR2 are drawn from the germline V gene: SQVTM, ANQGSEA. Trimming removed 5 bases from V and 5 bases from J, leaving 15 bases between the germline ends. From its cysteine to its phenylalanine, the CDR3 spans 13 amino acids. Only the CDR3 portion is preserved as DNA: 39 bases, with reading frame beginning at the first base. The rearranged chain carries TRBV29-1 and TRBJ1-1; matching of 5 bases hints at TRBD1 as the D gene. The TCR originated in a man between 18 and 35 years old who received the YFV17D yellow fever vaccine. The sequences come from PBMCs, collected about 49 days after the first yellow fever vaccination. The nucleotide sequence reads TGCAGCGTTAAATGGGGGATTGGTACTGAAGCTTTCTTT. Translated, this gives CSVKWGIGTEAFF.